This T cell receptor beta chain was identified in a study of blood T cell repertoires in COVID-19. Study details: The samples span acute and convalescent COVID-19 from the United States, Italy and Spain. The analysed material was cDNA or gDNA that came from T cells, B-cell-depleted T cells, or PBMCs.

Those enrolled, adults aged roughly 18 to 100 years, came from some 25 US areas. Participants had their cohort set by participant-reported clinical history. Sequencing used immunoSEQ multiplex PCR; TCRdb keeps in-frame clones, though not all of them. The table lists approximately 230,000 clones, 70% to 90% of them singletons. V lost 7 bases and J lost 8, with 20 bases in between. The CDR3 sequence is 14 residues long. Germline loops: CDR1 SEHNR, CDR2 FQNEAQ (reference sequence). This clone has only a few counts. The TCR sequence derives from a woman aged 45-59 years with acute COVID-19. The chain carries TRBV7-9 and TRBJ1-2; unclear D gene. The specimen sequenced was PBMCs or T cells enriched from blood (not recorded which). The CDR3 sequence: CASTPVPRDGGYTF. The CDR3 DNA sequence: TGTGCCAGCACCCCAGTGCCCCGCGACGGGGGCTACACCTTC.